This T cell receptor beta chain emerged from a study of blood T cell repertoires in COVID-19 (dated by TCRdb to 2019 to 2021). Broadly, across the study: Samples covering the acute and convalescent phases of COVID-19 were provided by collaborators in the United States, Italy and Spain. The prospective study material was composed of cDNA or gDNA derived from T cells, B-cell-depleted T cells, or PBMCs. Deeply sampled blood TCRbeta repertoires from subjects exposed to, actively infected with, or recovered from COVID-19 were included in the dataset. The repertoires were made available in a free public database intended to serve as a resource for research on the immune response to SARS-CoV-2. Samples came from the ongoing ImmuneRACE study (first 160 participants) plus 1,254 subjects from 6 global collaborators. A de-identified subject ID, COVID-19 status, age in years and sex were almost always included in the sample metadata. Where available, HLA class I and class II types were taken from metadata supplied by the sample provider and were not determined by assay-based typing. Overall study outcomes, separate from this receptor: How much clinical and demographic metadata was included differed by source and by participant, and the metadata was provided uncurated.

This clone has just a few counts. Which antigen it targets is not known. Per-base quality was not reported, and no clone a single base away is much larger than it. TCRbeta CDR3 regions were amplified from genomic DNA using the immunoSEQ Assay, a bias-controlled multiplex PCR. Under the source paper's analysis protocol: The number of nucleated cells in each sample was estimated by amplification of reference gene primers within the assay. To quantify the absolute abundance of each unique TCRbeta CDR3 rearrangement, sequence reads were collapsed and filtered. Productive Simpson clonality was computed per sample as the square root of Simpson's diversity index over productive rearrangements. TCRdb re-hosts the immuneACCESS table, in-frame sequences only. Its copies lack some clones; in the studies checked, an unresolved V gene accounts for under half of them, and the cause for the rest is not known. That table furnishes V, J and clone size, whereas the DNA furnished D and trimming. The sample has 150,000 to 250,000 clones on record, approximately 84% of them singletons. The biggest ten clones account for 6.5% to 9.5% of the sample.

Participants in the prospective study were aged about 18 to 100 years, lived in more than 20 United States geographic areas, and enrolled through a virtual design. To assign participants to cohorts, the prospective study relied on clinical history that participants themselves reported in a screening survey and a study questionnaire. Recovered participants in ImmuneRACE Cohort 3 were defined by two consecutive negative NP/OP PCR tests, clearance by a healthcare professional, or resolution of symptoms. Each participant in the prospective study had whole blood, serum and a nasopharyngeal or oropharyngeal swab collected by mobile phlebotomists. Over an approximately 2-month period, participants in the prospective study had the option of providing additional blood draws and questionnaires. Blood samples from the prospective study were shipped frozen or at room temperature prior to DNA extraction. Sequences were obtained from PBMCs or T cells enriched from blood (not recorded which). The source of this sequence is a man aged 40-50 years who had recovered from COVID-19.

The DNA sequence is as follows: TGTGCCAGCAGTCCCGGACAGGGCTACACCTTC. This gives the protein CASSPGQGYTF. Recombination connected TRBV11-2 to TRBJ1-2, with a tentative D gene TRBD1 over 6 matching bases. V and J lose 6 bases and 8 bases, and a span of 10 bases separates them. CDR1 and CDR2 are drawn from the germline V gene: SGHAT, FQNNGV. The CDR3 contains 11 residues, cysteine and phenylalanine counted. Only CDR3 DNA remains: 33 bases, in frame from the first base.